This T cell receptor (beta chain) was retrieved from a study of shared clonotypes between healthy human individuals. Study as a whole: With ages of 18 to 49, the donors were two women and a few men. Study-wide findings and caveats: A handful of donors shared roughly 5% of their naive CD4 clonotypes. Rarefaction curves obtained for sorted subsets showed sequencing incomplete despite large depth.

Notes on this clone: The antigen is undetermined.

Germline V gene data show CDR1 as LNHDA and CDR2 as SQIVND (reference sequence). Trimming removed 5 bases from V and 2 bases from J; junction bases left unmatched: 10. This CDR3 comprises 17 residues. CD8 cells regarded as naive lacked CD45RO, were positively chosen for CCR7, and omitted terminally differentiated effector memory CD45RA+ cells. Authors' data handling: In the immunoSEQ data, sequences were junction-only and lacked quality scores, so filtering differed. Assay used: immunoSEQ multiplex PCR; TCRdb lists only in-frame clones, some missing. Clone size and the V and J calls come from that table; the DNA yielded D and trimming. The sample shows about 2.1 million clones, 93% of them seen only once.

The receptor was isolated from a man younger than 30 in good health. Some clones in this sample may be carry-over from other donors' samples. The chain uses TRBV19 and TRBJ2-7; TRBD2 agrees at 12 bases. Sequenced input: naive CD8+ T cells from PBMCs. The CDR3 region is CASSSRTSGKIPYEQYF. For the CDR3, the DNA is TGTGCCAGTAGTTCCCGGACTAGCGGGAAGATCCCCTACGAGCAGTACTTC.